This T cell receptor (beta chain) was observed in a study of identical twins. The donors were all healthy and Caucasian. The CDR3 covers 16 residues. Germline CDR1 reads SGHDT; CDR2 reads YYEEEE. The V end lost 0 bases, the J end lost 4 bases, and 16 bases lay between the germline ends. Study results and caveats: With abundant cord blood beta clonotypes, insertions were fewer; memory repertoires showed no such pattern. Excess sharing between twins was weaker in beta out-of-frame sequences.

TCRdb ran MiXCR on the 5' RACE reads and lists one entry per CDR3 protein. Of under 900,000 distinct CDR3 sequences in the sample, 10% to 15% were seen once. There are many counts of this clonotype. Its specificity is unknown. These data also featured in a second study, about yellow fever vaccine responses in identical twins.

The sample consisted of PBMCs. This receptor was identified in a woman aged 18-29 years in good health. This sequence joins TRBV5-6 and TRBJ1-1; D unclear. DNA for the CDR3: TGTGCCAGCAGCTTGGGGCCCCTAAACCAGGTCACTGAAGCTTTCTTT. It is translated as CASSLGPLNQVTEAFF. Full variable domain (missing parts from reference TRBV5-6 and TRBJ1-1): DAGVTQSPTHLIKTRGQQVTLRCSPKSGHDTVSWYQQALGQGPQFIFQYYEEEERQRGNFPDRFSGHQFPNYSSELNVNALLLGDSALYLCASSLGPLNQVTEAFFGQGTRLTVV.